This T cell receptor beta chain was identified during a study of a mutant IDH1 vaccine in newly diagnosed glioma. The length of the CDR3 is 14 residues. Germline assignment: CDR1 SGHDT and CDR2 YYEEEE. Trimming shortened V by 0 bases and J by 1 base, and 7 bases separated the two germline ends. TCRdb keeps only in-frame clones here, not all; method: immunoSEQ multiplex PCR. The sample records tens of thousands of clones, around 76% being singletons. Of note for this clone: What it binds is unknown.

This sample's time point: week 23, last vaccination. Each dose delivered 300 ug of mutant IDH1 20-mer peptide subcutaneously with imiquimod. This TCR was sampled from a middle-aged man with glioma. This material consisted of PBMCs, taken from a glioma patient whose treatment included an IDH1 peptide vaccine. The genes are TRBV5-6 and TRBJ1-1; D not certain. CDR3 sequence (DNA): TGTGCCAGCAGCTTGGCCAACAAGAACACTGAAGCTTTCTTT. Its protein product is CASSLANKNTEAFF.